The 29 T cell receptor beta chains below all came from one sample that was sequenced in a study of blood T cell repertoires in COVID-19. Sequenced by immunoSEQ multiplex PCR; TCRdb stores in-frame clones only, minus some. The sample has 260,000 or so clones; 85% are singletons. Sequencing used PBMCs or T cells enriched from blood (not recorded which). The receptor set was obtained from a woman aged 50 to 60 who had recovered from COVID-19.

V is TRBV5-1 and J is TRBJ2-1; weak D call: TRBD2 (6 bases). Trimming removed 4 bases at V and 0 bases at J, with 11 bases between. Germline lookup yields CDR1 SGHRS and CDR2 YFSETQ. The CDR3 sequence is 15 residues long. CDR3 coding DNA: TGCGCCAGCAGCACCCTAGCGCTCTCCTACAATGAGCAGTTCTTC. Encoded protein: CASSTLALSYNEQFF.

About this clone itself: In the same sample, other DNA sequences code for this CDR3. The chain employs TRBV7-2 and TRBJ1-1; D may be TRBD1 (5 bases). This CDR3 has 13 residues. The germline V gene has CDR1 SGHTA and CDR2 FQGNSA. Trimming left V 5 bases short and J 1 base short, with 8 bases between. The DNA of the CDR3 is TGTGCCAGCAGCCTCCAGGGGAACACTGAAGCTTTCTTT. As protein: CASSLQGNTEAFF.

This clone was recorded once. This chain joins TRBV7-9 and TRBJ2-3; TRBD1 aligns across 9 bases. The trim removed 1 base at V and 4 bases at J, leaving 9 bases unmatched. The CDR3 covers 17 residues. CDR1 and CDR2 (germline): SEHNR, FQNEAQ (reference sequence). The CDR3 loop is CASSLVAGQGGPDTQYF. CDR3 DNA: TGTGCCAGCAGCTTAGTCGCGGGACAGGGAGGTCCAGATACGCAGTATTTT.

This chain links TRBV18 with TRBJ1-1, with D unresolved. There are 13 residues in the CDR3. Per germline, CDR1 KGHSH and CDR2 LQKENI. Between the trimmed V and J ends, which lost 4 bases and 4 bases, there was a span of 10 bases. The CDR3 loop is CASSRAGGTEAFF. CDR3 coding DNA: TGTGCCAGCTCACGCGCGGGCGGCACTGAAGCTTTCTTT.

This sequence joins TRBV30 and TRBJ1-1, with 9 bases identical to TRBD1. The V segment lost 2 bases and the J segment 10 bases; nucleotides outside the gene matches: 2. Germline V gene data show CDR1 as GTSNPN and CDR2 as SVGIG (reference sequence). The CDR3 extends over 11 amino acids. CDR3 sequence (DNA): TGTGCCTGGAGTAGGACAGGGGCAGCTTTCTTT. Protein sequence: CAWSRTGAAFF.

V gene TRBV4-1 combines with J gene TRBJ2-1; 9 bases are shared with TRBD1. After removal of 1 base from V and 9 bases from J, the junction contained 7 bases not matched to a gene. CDR1 and CDR2 from the germline V gene are MGHRA and YSYEKL. The CDR3 is made up of 15 amino acids. The CDR3 DNA reads TGCGCCAGCAGCCAAGGGATACAGGGGGCACGTGAGCAGTTCTTC. This sequence encodes CASSQGIQGAREQFF.

V is TRBV7-8 and J is TRBJ2-6; D perhaps matches TRBD1 (5 bases). The CDR3 sequence is 18 residues long. Germline V gene data show CDR1 as SGHVS and CDR2 as FQNEAQ. With 5 bases removed from V and 0 bases from J, the gap between germline ends came to 17 bases. The CDR3 bases are TGTGCCAGCAGCATAGTAGGGGCTTCAAGCTCTGGGGCCAACGTCCTGACTTTC. Protein product: CASSIVGASSSGANVLTF. The whole variable domain, remainder taken from reference TRBV7-8 and TRBJ2-6, is GAGVSQSPRYKVAKRGQDVALRCDPISGHVSLFWYQQALGQGPEFLTYFQNEAQLDKSGLPSDRFFAERPEGSVSTLKIQRTQQEDSAVYLCASSIVGASSSGANVLTFGAGSRLTVL.

The table lists this clone with a count of one. The chain links TRBV15 to TRBJ2-3, with TRBD2 as a possible D gene (5 bases). The CDR3 is 14 amino acids. Germline CDR1 reads LNHNV; CDR2 reads YYDKDF (reference sequence). Between the trimmed V and J ends, which lost 1 base and 2 bases, there was a span of 7 bases. In DNA, the CDR3 is TGTGCCACCAGCAGAGCGGGATACACAGATACGCAGTATTTT. Amino acid sequence: CATSRAGYTDTQYF.

V is TRBV18 and J is TRBJ1-1; TRBD1 might be the D (6 bases). Germline CDR1 reads KGHSH; CDR2 reads LQKENI. The CDR3 has 14 amino acids. V shed 3 bases and J shed 3 bases, with 11 bases lying between them. CDR3 region: CASSPGQGYTEAFF. DNA for the CDR3: TGTGCCAGCTCACCGGGCCAGGGGTACACTGAAGCTTTCTTT. Using reference TRBV18 and TRBJ1-1 for the parts outside the CDR3, the full variable domain is NAGVMQNPRHLVRRRGQEARLRCSPMKGHSHVYWYRQLPEEGLKFMVYLQKENIIDESGMPKERFSAEFPKEGPSILRIQQVVRGDSAAYFCASSPGQGYTEAFFGQGTRLTVV.

The chain combines TRBV28 with TRBJ2-7; 8 bases fit TRBD1. The germline V gene has CDR1 MDHEN and CDR2 SYDVKM. V lost 5 bases, J lost 2 bases, and 5 bases stayed unmatched. The length of the CDR3 is 14 residues. This chain's CDR3 is CASSQPTGAYEQYF. The CDR3, as DNA: TGTGCCAGCAGTCAACCGACAGGGGCCTACGAGCAGTACTTC.

This chain links TRBV10-1 with TRBJ2-4; TRBD2 matches 9 bases. CDR3 length: 14 amino acids. Germline V lookup: CDR1 WNHNN, CDR2 SYGVQD (reference sequence). J was trimmed by 2 bases and V by 5 bases; bases with no gene match: 1. The CDR3 sequence is CASSSGGSKNIQYF. Here the CDR3 DNA reads TGCGCCAGCAGTAGCGGGGGGTCCAAAAACATTCAGTACTTC.

This clone was seen a few times. The rearrangement joins TRBV29-1 to TRBJ1-2; TRBD1 might be the D (6 bases). The V end was cut by 6 bases, the J end by 2 bases, with 13 bases between. The CDR3 sequence is 13 residues long. Per germline, CDR1 SQVTM and CDR2 ANQGSEA. This CDR3 is CSVQLGGNYGYTF. CDR3 coding DNA: TGCAGCGTCCAACTAGGGGGAAACTATGGCTACACCTTC.

The J gene is TRBJ1-5, the V gene TRBV27, with no clear D. Per germline, CDR1 MNHEY and CDR2 SMNVEV (reference sequence). V was shortened by 8 bases and J by 6 bases, with 14 bases between the two germline ends. The CDR3 is 13 amino acids. The CDR3 DNA sequence: TGTGCCAGCGCGGGCCGGTCGACTCAGCCCCAGCATTTT. This encodes CASAGRSTQPQHF.

This clone appeared a few times. The rearrangement links TRBV20-1 to TRBJ1-2; tentatively, D is TRBD1 (5 bases). V lost 3 bases and J lost 3, with 14 bases in between. CDR1 DFQATT and CDR2 SNEGSKA come from the germline V gene (reference sequence). This CDR3 is built from 14 residues. The CDR3 loop reads CSASLSRGDYGYTF. The CDR3 DNA sequence: TGCAGTGCTAGTTTGTCCCGGGGGGACTATGGCTACACCTTC.

This chain uses TRBV29-1 with TRBJ2-1; 7 bases map to TRBD1. The CDR3 has 13 residues. The J segment lost 7 bases and the V segment lost 4 bases, leaving 7 bases of the junction unmatched. CDR1 and CDR2 from the germline V gene are SQVTM and ANQGSEA. The CDR3 region has the DNA TGCAGCGTTGGGACAGGTTGGGCGAATGAGCAGTTCTTC. Protein: CSVGTGWANEQFF.

This chain uses TRBV11-2 with TRBJ2-1; D is undetermined. This CDR3 contains 15 residues. The ends were cut back, 0 bases at V and 8 bases at J, with 14 bases in the middle. The V gene's germline CDR1 is SGHAT and CDR2 FQNNGV. CDR3 amino acids: CASSLDSRIGDEQFF. The CDR3 DNA follows: TGTGCCAGCAGCTTAGACTCACGGATAGGAGATGAGCAGTTCTTC.

The chain combines TRBV7-2 with TRBJ2-7; 7 bases are a match to TRBD1. With V trimmed by 4 bases and J by 4 bases, 10 bases remained unmatched. Germline values: CDR1 SGHTA, CDR2 FQGNSA. CDR3 size: 15 residues. The CDR3 here is CASSSLAGGAYEQYF. CDR3 in DNA: TGTGCCAGCAGCTCATTGGCAGGGGGAGCTTACGAGCAGTACTTC.

J is TRBJ2-2 and V is TRBV7-9, with D maybe TRBD2 (6 bases). The CDR3 covers 18 residues. Trimming removed 0 bases from V and 7 bases from J, with 21 bases in between. Germline V CDR1 and CDR2: SEHNR, FQNEAQ (reference sequence). The CDR3 coding sequence is TGTGCCAGCAGCTTAGCCACTTATCCCGGGGGACGGGACGGGGAGCTGTTTTTT. Its translation: CASSLATYPGGRDGELFF.

The genes are TRBV15 and TRBJ2-5, with 11 bases that match TRBD2. Germline V gene sequence: CDR1 LNHNV, CDR2 YYDKDF (reference sequence). The CDR3 totals 15 residues. The V gene end was trimmed by 3 bases and the J gene end by 4 bases; junction bases not matched to a gene: 4. In nucleotides, the CDR3 is TGTGCCACCAGCAGCTTGACTAGCGGGGCAGAGACCCAGTACTTC. Amino acids: CATSSLTSGAETQYF.

This rearrangement joins TRBV18 to TRBJ2-5, with 13 bases lining up with TRBD2. V dropped 2 bases and J dropped 4; count of bases not matched to a gene: 4. This CDR3 region has 16 residues. The germline CDR1 and CDR2 sequences are KGHSH and LQKENI. The CDR3 sequence: CASSPTLAGGLETQYF. The CDR3 DNA sequence: TGTGCCAGCTCACCAACACTAGCGGGAGGGCTAGAGACCCAGTACTTC.

V gene TRBV29-1 combines with J gene TRBJ1-4; 9 bases fit TRBD1. Germline CDR1 and CDR2: SQVTM and ANQGSEA. The CDR3 length is 14 residues. V shed 6 bases, J shed 8 bases, and the junction held 10 bases outside the gene matches. The CDR3 here is CSVAPGQGREKLFF. CDR3 in DNA: TGCAGCGTGGCTCCGGGACAGGGTCGAGAAAAACTGTTTTTT.

CDR3 in DNA: TGTGCCTGGAGTGTCGGGGGGCGCTTTCAGCCCCAGCATTTT. It translates to CAWSVGGRFQPQHF. The chain combines TRBV30 with TRBJ1-5; TRBD1 is a possible D gene (6 bases). CDR1 is GTSNPN, CDR2 SVGIG, per germline (reference sequence). The CDR3 has 14 amino acids. Deletions cut 0 bases from V and 6 bases from J, with 12 bases between.

This clone occurred a few times. The gene calls are TRBV10-3 and TRBJ1-2; 8 positions agree with TRBD1. This CDR3 is built from 15 residues. After removal of 3 bases from V and 4 bases from J, the junction contained 7 bases not matched to a gene. Germline CDR1 and CDR2: ENHRY and SYGVKD. The CDR3 bases are TGTGCCATCAGTGATCAGGGGGCCCTATCCTATGGCTACACCTTC. This encodes CAISDQGALSYGYTF.

This clone was counted between two and nine times. CDR3 region: CASSEVREQIFPFGYTF. The CDR3, as DNA: TGTGCCAGCAGCGAGGTCCGGGAACAAATTTTCCCCTTCGGCTACACCTTC. The chain links TRBV7-8 to TRBJ1-2, with D unresolved. V lost 5 bases, J lost 8 bases, and 27 bases lay in between. The CDR3 spans 17 residues. CDR1 and CDR2 from the germline V gene are SGHVS and FQNEAQ.

V and J are TRBV29-1 and TRBJ1-4, with TRBD1 identical over 7 bases. Germline V CDR1 and CDR2: SQVTM, ANQGSEA. This CDR3 region has 15 residues. The V segment lost 5 bases and the J segment 2 bases; nucleotides outside the gene matches: 8. CDR3 sequence reads: CSVRGDSRTNEKLFF. CDR3 coding DNA: TGCAGCGTTCGTGGGGACAGTCGGACTAATGAAAAACTGTTTTTT.

The V gene is TRBV19, the J gene TRBJ1-4; 9 nucleotides agree with TRBD1. The CDR3 runs to 16 residues. Trimming at V came to 10 bases and at J to 0 bases, leaving 9 bases not matched to a gene. The germline gives CDR1 LNHDA, CDR2 SQIVND (reference sequence). Here the CDR3 reads CATGQGPYPTNEKLFF. For the CDR3, the DNA is TGTGCCACCGGACAGGGGCCGTACCCAACTAATGAAAAACTGTTTTTT.

This chain links TRBV28 with TRBJ1-1; 10 bases are a match to TRBD1. Trimming at V came to 4 bases and at J to 3 bases, leaving 5 bases not matched to a gene. CDR3 length: 15 residues. Looked up from germline, CDR1 is MDHEN and CDR2 is SYDVKM. CDR3 coding DNA: TGTGCCAGCAGTTCCGGACAGGGGGGTCACACTGAAGCTTTCTTT. This codes for CASSSGQGGHTEAFF.

V gene TRBV19 combines with J gene TRBJ2-3; D perhaps matches TRBD2 (5 bases). The germline gives CDR1 LNHDA, CDR2 SQIVND (reference sequence). Trimming stripped 3 bases from V and 4 bases from J, with 8 bases between. This CDR3 is built from 13 residues. CDR3 DNA sequence: TGTGCCAGTAGTATCACCGGGGCAGATACGCAGTATTTT. Protein sequence: CASSITGADTQYF.

The chain is built from TRBV19 and TRBJ2-1; D unclear. Deletions cut 3 bases from V and 6 bases from J, with 15 bases between. The CDR3 spans 15 residues. The germline CDR1 and CDR2 sequences are LNHDA and SQIVND (reference sequence). As DNA, the CDR3 is TGTGCCAGTAGTATCGTAGGCACCCCGGGCAATGAGCAGTTCTTC. It codes for CASSIVGTPGNEQFF.